The present entry profiles one T cell receptor beta chain with its context. Trimming cost V 8 bases and J 0 bases, with 17 bases left between them. In germline, CDR1 is PRHDT, CDR2 FYEKMQ (reference sequence). This CDR3 is built from 15 residues. Seattle patient enrollment occurred during active infection, with longitudinal follow-up thereafter. Using immunoSEQ multiplex PCR, the repertoire was profiled, and TCRdb retains in-frame clones only, with some absent. The sample includes 190,000 or so clones, about 95% of them seen just once. The sample is drawn from a study of blood T cell repertoires in COVID-19.

The V gene is TRBV13, the J gene TRBJ2-7, with D hard to call. The sequence derives from a man aged 30 to 45 with COVID-19, enrolled during active disease. The sequenced sample was peripheral blood. CDR3 DNA: TGTGCCAGCCGTCACACAGTTACCCTCTCCTACGAGCAGTACTTC. Translation gives CASRHTVTLSYEQYF.